The 32 T cell receptor beta chains listed next were all sequenced from one sample in a study of shared clonotypes between healthy human individuals. Here immunoSEQ multiplex PCR was the method, and the copy in TCRdb shows in-frame clones only, minus some. The sample has approximately 2,300,000 clones, 80% to 95% seen once. Sequenced sample: naive CD4+ T cells from PBMCs. Subset denoted: CD45RA+ positively selected. These receptor sequences come from a man younger than 35 in good health. Some clones in this sample may be carry-over from other donors' samples.

This clone was observed a few times. The chain couples TRBV2 to TRBJ2-7; either TRBD1 or TRBD2 may supply D (5 bases each). V lost 2 bases and J 5 bases, leaving 19 bases between the germline ends. CDR3 size: 16 residues. From germline, CDR1 is SNHLY and CDR2 FYNNEI. The CDR3 region is CASSESPGHTRDEQYF. The CDR3 nucleotides read TGTGCCAGCAGTGAATCCCCGGGGCACACCCGGGACGAGCAGTACTTC.

This sequence joins TRBV4-2 and TRBJ1-4; a possible D gene is TRBD1 (5 bases). The CDR3 has 16 amino acids. Germline values: CDR1 LGHNA, CDR2 YNFKEQ. V gave up 0 bases and J gave up 4 bases, with 12 bases separating them. This CDR3 is CASSQDRGTNNEKLFF. The CDR3 DNA follows: TGTGCCAGCAGCCAAGATCGGGGCACCAATAATGAAAAACTGTTTTTT.

The chain carries TRBV9 and TRBJ1-1, with a weak D call TRBD1 (6 bases). Trimming cost V 3 bases and J 4 bases, with 13 bases left between them. The CDR3 contains 14 residues. Per germline, CDR1 SGDLS and CDR2 YYNGEE. CDR3 amino acids: CASSASTGPTEAFF. The CDR3 region has the DNA TGTGCCAGCAGCGCTTCGACAGGACCCACTGAAGCTTTCTTT.

The rearrangement joins TRBV2 to TRBJ2-2, with 10 positions matching TRBD2. The CDR3 sequence is 17 residues long. Germline loops: CDR1 SNHLY, CDR2 FYNNEI. The junction had 15 bases not matched to a gene; V was cut back by 8 bases and J by 6 bases. The CDR3 region is CASRQGGSSGSSGELFF. In DNA, the CDR3 is TGTGCCAGCCGGCAGGGGGGGTCTAGCGGGAGTTCCGGGGAGCTGTTTTTT.

The chain couples TRBV5-1 to TRBJ2-6, with D unresolved. Germline lookup yields CDR1 SGHRS and CDR2 YFSETQ. This CDR3 is built from 17 residues. The germline V and J ends were trimmed by 4 bases and 0 bases, with 14 bases remaining between them. The CDR3 nucleotides are TGCGCCAGCAGCGGCACGTGGGCCCGCTCTGGGGCCAACGTCCTGACTTTC. Translated, it gives CASSGTWARSGANVLTF. The full variable domain, rest sourced from reference TRBV5-1 and TRBJ2-6, is KAGVTQTPRYLIKTRGQQVTLSCSPISGHRSVSWYQQTPGQGLQFLFEYFSETQRNKGNFPGRFSGRQFSNSRSEMNVSTLELGDSALYLCASSGTWARSGANVLTFGAGSRLTVL.

The chain carries TRBV27 and TRBJ2-7; D is perhaps TRBD1 or TRBD2 (5 bases each). V shed 9 bases and J shed 3 bases, with 6 bases lying between them. Germline V lookup: CDR1 MNHEY, CDR2 SMNVEV (reference sequence). The CDR3 is made up of 10 amino acids. The DNA of the CDR3 is TGTGCCAGGGGGGTCTACGAGCAGTACTTC. Amino acids: CARGVYEQYF.

The chain has TRBV6-6 and TRBJ1-1; 10 bases fit TRBD1. Trimming removed 8 bases from V and 5 bases from J; junction bases left unmatched: 5. Germline V gives CDR1 MNHNY, CDR2 SVGAGI (reference sequence). The CDR3 totals 13 residues. CDR3 sequence: CASVGQGRTEAFF. In nucleotides, the CDR3 is TGTGCCAGCGTGGGACAGGGGCGAACTGAAGCTTTCTTT.

The chain carries TRBV9 and TRBJ1-1; TRBD1 matches at 10 bases. J was trimmed by 11 bases and V by 3 bases; bases with no gene match: 7. Germline CDR1 is SGDLS and CDR2 is YYNGEE. The CDR3 has 13 residues. CDR3 sequence: CASSGTGGVSAFF. As DNA, the CDR3 is TGTGCCAGCAGCGGGACAGGGGGAGTATCGGCTTTCTTT.

The chain has TRBV5-1 and TRBJ2-6, with D unresolved. The V gene's germline CDR1 is SGHRS and CDR2 YFSETQ. This CDR3 region has 14 residues. Between the trimmed V and J ends, which lost 5 bases and 0 bases, there was a span of 6 bases. The CDR3 DNA sequence: TGCGCCAGCAGACCGTACTCTGGGGCCAACGTCCTGACTTTC. Translation: CASRPYSGANVLTF.

This clone was picked up a small number of times. The chain combines TRBV4-1 with TRBJ1-5; no definite D call. V gave up 4 bases and J gave up 3 bases, with 4 bases separating them. Germline-derived CDR1 and CDR2 are MGHRA and YSYEKL. CDR3 length: 12 amino acids. The CDR3 DNA reads TGCGCCAGCAGCCGACCCAATCAGCCCCAGCATTTT. Residues: CASSRPNQPQHF.

The chain recombines TRBV28 with TRBJ2-2; the match to TRBD2 covers 7 bases. Trimming removed 1 base from V and 1 base from J; junction bases left unmatched: 3. This CDR3 is 16 amino acids long. CDR1 and CDR2 (germline): MDHEN, SYDVKM. This CDR3 is CASSLSVAGNTGELFF. The DNA for the CDR3 is TGTGCCAGCAGTTTATCTGTAGCGGGGAACACCGGGGAGCTGTTTTTT.

This chain connects TRBV5-1 to TRBJ2-3; a possible D gene is TRBD1 (5 bases). V shed 0 bases and J shed 2 bases, with 13 bases lying between them. This CDR3 is built from 16 residues. Germline V gene data show CDR1 as SGHRS and CDR2 as YFSETQ. This CDR3 reads CASSLEVKGATDTQYF. In nucleotides, the CDR3 is TGCGCCAGCAGCTTGGAGGTAAAAGGGGCCACAGATACGCAGTATTTT.

The CDR3 reads CASSRDGNTDTQYF. DNA for the CDR3: TGCGCCAGCAGCCGGGACGGTAACACAGATACGCAGTATTTT. The chain couples TRBV5-1 to TRBJ2-3, with D perhaps given as TRBD1 or TRBD2 (5 bases each). CDR1 and CDR2 (germline): SGHRS, YFSETQ. The CDR3 runs to 14 residues. Between the trimmed V and J ends, which lost 4 bases and 2 bases, there was a span of 11 bases.

The rearrangement uses TRBV5-1 and TRBJ2-7; 11 bases are a match to TRBD2. V dropped 5 bases and J dropped 7; count of bases not matched to a gene: 8. The CDR3 length is 14 residues. Germline CDR1 is SGHRS and CDR2 is YFSETQ. This CDR3 reads CASRLLAGAPEQYF. The CDR3 nucleotides are TGCGCCAGCAGACTACTAGCGGGAGCTCCGGAGCAGTACTTC.

J is TRBJ1-1 and V is TRBV19; TRBD1 matches at 7 bases. Trimming removed 10 bases from V and 3 bases from J; junction bases left unmatched: 17. This CDR3 is 16 amino acids long. Germline CDR1 LNHDA, CDR2 SQIVND (reference sequence). CDR3 sequence (DNA): TGTGCCACCCTCGAAACCGGGACAGTCGGTTACACTGAAGCTTTCTTT. Translating it yields CATLETGTVGYTEAFF.

The chain joins TRBV27 to TRBJ1-5, with a possible D match to TRBD1 (5 bases). CDR1 and CDR2 from the germline V gene are MNHEY and SMNVEV (reference sequence). The germline V and J ends were trimmed by 2 bases and 7 bases, with 9 bases remaining between them. The length of the CDR3 is 13 residues. The CDR3 sequence is CASSLTWGQPQHF. CDR3 coding DNA: TGTGCCAGCAGTTTAACCTGGGGCCAGCCCCAGCATTTT.

This chain links TRBV18 with TRBJ1-4; maybe TRBD1 (6 bases). The ends were cut back, 3 bases at V and 7 bases at J, with 18 bases in the middle. The CDR3 runs 16 residues. CDR1 is KGHSH and CDR2 is LQKENI in the germline V gene. The CDR3: CASSPPGGGAREKLFF. CDR3 DNA sequence: TGTGCCAGCTCACCTCCCGGTGGGGGGGCGCGTGAAAAACTGTTTTTT.

This rearrangement joins TRBV27 to TRBJ1-1; D is possibly TRBD1 (5 bases). V gave up 3 bases and J gave up 7 bases, with 12 bases separating them. CDR1 MNHEY and CDR2 SMNVEV come from the germline V gene (reference sequence). This CDR3 is built from 13 residues. This chain's CDR3 is CASSLAAGYEAFF. CDR3 DNA: TGTGCCAGCAGTTTGGCGGCAGGGTATGAAGCTTTCTTT.

The rearrangement links TRBV5-4 to TRBJ2-1, with a weak D call TRBD1 (6 bases). This CDR3 region has 15 residues. Per the germline V gene, CDR1 is SGHNT and CDR2 is YYREEE (reference sequence). V lost 4 bases to trimming and J lost 0 bases, with 11 bases between them. The CDR3 region has the DNA TGTGCCAGCAGCGTTACAGGGAGCTCCTACAATGAGCAGTTCTTC. It is translated as CASSVTGSSYNEQFF.

The chain carries TRBV7-3 and TRBJ2-7, with 14 bases aligning to TRBD2. Germline CDR1 SGHTA, CDR2 FQGTGA. The CDR3 extends over 14 amino acids. With V trimmed by 2 bases and J by 12 bases, 6 bases remained unmatched. In DNA form, the CDR3 reads TGTGCCAGCAGCTTAGGGACTAGCGGGAGTTTGGTGTACTTC. Its translation is CASSLGTSGSLVYF.

This clone has a single count. The sample contains more than one DNA sequence encoding this CDR3. The V gene is TRBV7-2, the J gene TRBJ2-3, with 10 bases identical to TRBD1. This CDR3 is 14 amino acids long. The V segment lost 5 bases and the J segment 3 bases; nucleotides outside the gene matches: 2. The germline V gene encodes CDR1 SGHTA and CDR2 FQGNSA. Here the CDR3 reads CASSQDRGTDTQYF. CDR3 sequence (DNA): TGTGCCAGCAGCCAGGACAGGGGGACAGATACGCAGTATTTT. Based on the CDR3 plus reference TRBV7-2 and TRBJ2-3, the full variable domain is GAGVSQSPSNKVTEKGKDVELRCDPISGHTALYWYRQSLGQGLEFLIYFQGNSAPDKSGLPSDRFSAERTGGSVSTLTIQRTQQEDSAVYLCASSQDRGTDTQYFGPGTRLTVL.

This clone has a single count. The chain is built from TRBV9 and TRBJ1-2, with unresolved D. Germline CDR1 and CDR2: SGDLS and YYNGEE. The CDR3 spans 15 residues. Deletions cut 4 bases from V and 4 bases from J, with 17 bases between. CDR3 region: CASSPRLFSTYGYTF. The CDR3 DNA reads TGTGCCAGCAGCCCCCGGCTTTTCTCGACCTATGGCTACACCTTC.

The gene calls are TRBV5-4 and TRBJ1-1; 8 nucleotides agree with TRBD1. V was clipped by 1 base and J by 5 bases; unmatched bases: 4. Germline CDR1 SGHNT, CDR2 YYREEE (reference sequence). CDR3 length equals 14 residues. The CDR3 coding sequence is TGTGCCAGCAGCTTGCAGGGGGCACCGACTGAAGCTTTCTTT. Amino acid sequence: CASSLQGAPTEAFF.

In regard to this clone: Other DNA sequences within the sample encode an identical CDR3. The chain carries TRBV2 and TRBJ2-2; D call uncertain. CDR1 and CDR2 (germline): SNHLY, FYNNEI. This CDR3 spans 13 amino acids. V shed 1 base and J shed 1 base, with 1 base lying between them. Here the CDR3 DNA reads TGTGCCAGCAGTGAAGGGAACACCGGGGAGCTGTTTTTT. Protein: CASSEGNTGELFF.

The genes are TRBV19 and TRBJ2-3; the match to TRBD2 covers 12 bases. This CDR3 contains 15 residues. Germline V gene sequence: CDR1 LNHDA, CDR2 SQIVND (reference sequence). Germline trimming cut 5 bases from V and 3 bases from J; bases unmatched to any gene: 3. The CDR3 region has the DNA TGTGCCAGTAGTCCAGGGACTAGCGGGACAGATACGCAGTATTTT. The encoded protein is CASSPGTSGTDTQYF.

This rearrangement joins TRBV5-3 to TRBJ1-5; tentative D call: TRBD1 (6 bases). TRBV5-3 is reported as an ORF; its role is uncertain. Trimming took 0 bases from V and 1 from J, leaving 14 bases between them. The CDR3 length is 17 residues. CDR3 residues: CARSLGRGPTSNQPQHF. The CDR3 nucleotides read TGTGCCAGAAGCTTGGGCAGGGGTCCTACAAGCAATCAGCCCCAGCATTTT.

The chain couples TRBV4-3 to TRBJ1-6; 7 bases match TRBD1. V shed 2 bases, J shed 5 bases, and the junction held 3 bases outside the gene matches. The CDR3 has 15 amino acids. Germline CDR1 is LGHNA and CDR2 is YSLEER. The CDR3 bases are TGCGCCAGCAGCCAACTGACAGGGAATAATTCACCCCTCCACTTT. Amino acid sequence: CASSQLTGNNSPLHF.

The V gene is TRBV7-6, the J gene TRBJ2-1; 11 nucleotides match TRBD2. In germline, CDR1 is SGHVS, CDR2 FNYEAQ. The CDR3 has 16 residues. The trim removed 5 bases at V and 6 bases at J, leaving 9 bases unmatched. The CDR3 loop reads CASSRRLAGNPNEQFF. CDR3 sequence (DNA): TGTGCCAGCAGCAGGAGACTAGCGGGAAATCCCAATGAGCAGTTCTTC.

J is TRBJ2-1 and V is TRBV7-9; D is unresolved. The CDR3 has 13 amino acids. CDR1 and CDR2 (germline): SEHNR, FQNEAQ (reference sequence). The V and J ends lost 5 bases and 6 bases respectively, with 11 bases between them. The CDR3, as DNA: TGTGCCAGCAGCCCAGTGGGCGCCAATGAGCAGTTCTTC. Translation: CASSPVGANEQFF.

The V and J genes are TRBV9 and TRBJ2-1; tentative D call: TRBD2 (6 bases). V was shortened by 3 bases and J by 4 bases, with 14 bases between the two germline ends. In germline, CDR1 is SGDLS, CDR2 YYNGEE. There are 15 residues in the CDR3. CDR3 bases: TGTGCCAGCAGCGAGAACGTCGGGAGTTACAATGAGCAGTTCTTC. Amino acid sequence: CASSENVGSYNEQFF.

The V gene is TRBV7-2, the J gene TRBJ2-7; D not resolved. Germline CDR1 reads SGHTA; CDR2 reads FQGNSA. The CDR3 totals 13 residues. Trimming took off 5 bases at V and 8 bases at J, with 16 bases between the two ends. The CDR3 is CASSAFFGPKQYF. The DNA of the CDR3 is TGTGCCAGCAGCGCTTTCTTCGGTCCCAAGCAGTACTTC.

This sequence joins TRBV5-1 and TRBJ2-1; 11 nucleotides line up with TRBD2. With 4 bases clipped from V and 6 bases from J, the junction kept 9 bases outside the gene matches. The CDR3 totals 16 residues. Germline V gene sequence: CDR1 SGHRS, CDR2 YFSETQ. The CDR3 DNA is TGCGCCAGCAGCGGAGGGCTAGCGGGAGGAGGCAATGAGCAGTTCTTC. Protein sequence: CASSGGLAGGGNEQFF.